These T cell receptor beta chains were read from a single sample in a study of T cell changes during pregnancy in multiple sclerosis. Method: immunoSEQ multiplex PCR; TCRdb's copy keeps in-frame clones and lacks some. The data show tens of thousands of clones, around 90% seen once. Sequencing was performed on CD4+ T cells from peripheral blood mononuclear cells, taken in the third trimester of pregnancy. The receptor source for this set is a female donor with multiple sclerosis, enrolled in a pregnancy study. The CDR3 runs from the conserved cysteine through the conserved F or W. Each record gives: clone size, D gene, V gene, J gene, CDR3 DNA, CDR3 protein. A D gene is named only where the DNA matches it firmly. Clone size appears in some rows only: once, few, many, or a class for an expanded clone.

>-|-|TRBV19|TRBJ2-2
TGTGCCAGTAGTTTTCCTCCAGCGGCGAACACCGGGGAGCTGTTTTTT
CASSFPPAANTGELFF
>-|-|TRBV4-1|TRBJ2-5
TGCGCCAGCAGCCAACTTGAGGTGGGAGAGACCCAGTACTTC
CASSQLEVGETQYF
>-|TRBD2|TRBV29-1|TRBJ2-7
TGCAGCGTTCATTTCGCCGGGACTAGTGGGTTCGTGTACTTC
CSVHFAGTSGFVYF
>-|-|TRBV18|TRBJ1-1
TGTGCCAGCACGCCGGACAGAAAGAACACTGAAGCTTTCTTT
CASTPDRKNTEAFF
>-|TRBD2|TRBV27|TRBJ2-2
TGTGCCAGCGGGGGACTAGCGGGAGCGGGGAGCACCGGGGAGCTGTTTTTT
CASGGLAGAGSTGELFF
>-|-|TRBV5-5|TRBJ2-6
TGTGCCAGCAGCTTTTCCCCAGTCTCTGGGGCCAACGTCCTGACTTTC
CASSFSPVSGANVLTF
>-|-|TRBV7-2|TRBJ2-7
TGTGCCAGCAGCCCGCTGGGCACCCTCTACGAGCAGTACTTC
CASSPLGTLYEQYF
>-|-|TRBV7-6|TRBJ2-1
TGTGCCAGCAGCTCCCGGACTGATAATGAGCAGTTCTTC
CASSSRTDNEQFF
>-|TRBD1|TRBV25-1|TRBJ2-7
TGTGCCAGCAGTCCCCCACGGACAGGGAGTCACGAGCAGTACTTC
CASSPPRTGSHEQYF
>-|TRBD1|TRBV29-1|TRBJ2-3
TGCAGCGTTGAAGGGACAGGTACACTCACAGATACGCAGTATTTT
CSVEGTGTLTDTQYF
>-|-|TRBV18|TRBJ2-5
TGTGCCAGCTCACCACATGCAGGGAAAGAGACCCAGTACTTC
CASSPHAGKETQYF
>-|-|TRBV18|TRBJ1-1
TGTGCCAGCTCGCAAAACACAGGGTTGGACCCTGAAGCTTTCTTT
CASSQNTGLDPEAFF
>-|-|TRBV27|TRBJ2-1
TGTGCCAGCAGTTCCCTCGATGGGAGGAATTACAATGAGCAGTTCTTC
CASSSLDGRNYNEQFF
>-|-|TRBV29-1|TRBJ1-1
TGCAGCGTCCGGCGGGGTGAGCGGAACACTGAAGCTTTCTTT
CSVRRGERNTEAFF
>-|TRBD1|TRBV30|TRBJ1-5
TGTGCCTGGAGAGGGACAGACCTACAGCCCCAGCATTTT
CAWRGTDLQPQHF
>-|-|TRBV9|TRBJ2-6
TGTGCCAGCAGCGTGGAGGCGGGCCACTCTGGGGCCAACGTCCTGACTTTC
CASSVEAGHSGANVLTF
>-|-|TRBV19|TRBJ1-2
TGTGCCAGTAGTTTTGGCGGAGACTATGGCTACACCTTC
CASSFGGDYGYTF
>-|-|TRBV11-2|TRBJ1-1
TGTGCCAGCAGCTTAGACAGGGTCGGCACTGAAGCTTTCTTT
CASSLDRVGTEAFF
>-|-|TRBV5-4|TRBJ2-1
TGTGCCAGCAGCTTGGGGGTAGCGTCAGGTTATCAAGGTGAGCAGTTCTTC
CASSLGVASGYQGEQFF
>-|-|TRBV28|TRBJ1-3
TGTGCCAGCAGAACCCGGTCCCTCTCTGGAAACACCATATATTTT
CASRTRSLSGNTIYF
>-|-|TRBV19|TRBJ1-1
TGTGCCAGTTCGTACAGGGCGGGCACTGAAGCTTTCTTT
CASSYRAGTEAFF
>-|TRBD1|TRBV19|TRBJ1-5
TGTGCCAGTAACCCGGACAGGGCCATCAATCAGCCCCAGCATTTT
CASNPDRAINQPQHF
>-|TRBD1|TRBV19|TRBJ2-3
TGTGCCAGTAGTAAGGGGACAGGAATCACAGATACGCAGTATTTT
CASSKGTGITDTQYF
>-|TRBD1|TRBV2|TRBJ1-5
TGTGCCAGCAGTGTAGGACAGGGGTTGACCTATAGCAATCAGCCCCAGCATTTT
CASSVGQGLTYSNQPQHF
>-|TRBD1|TRBV7-2|TRBJ1-5
TGTGCCAGCAGCTTAGGGGGACAGGTGAATCAGCCCCAGCATTTT
CASSLGGQVNQPQHF
>once|TRBD2|TRBV6-1|TRBJ2-1
TGTGCCAGCAGTGAGCCTCTACTAGCGTATCCCTCCTACAATGAGCAGTTCTTC
CASSEPLLAYPSYNEQFF
>-|TRBD2|TRBV5-4|TRBJ2-3
TGTGCCAGCAGCCCGGGGGGGGGAGGGGGTACGCAGTATTTT
CASSPGGGGGTQYF
>-|-|TRBV19|TRBJ2-7
TGTGCCAGTAGTATAAACAGGGCCTACGAGCAGTACTTC
CASSINRAYEQYF
>-|-|TRBV19|TRBJ2-2
TGTGCCAGTAGTATAGTAACGGGAGTCACCGGGGAGCTGTTTTTT
CASSIVTGVTGELFF
>-|TRBD1|TRBV18|TRBJ2-3
TGTGCCAGCTCACCACGGACAGGGTCCGGAGATACGCAGTATTTT
CASSPRTGSGDTQYF
>-|TRBD1|TRBV7-9|TRBJ1-4
TGTGCCAGCAGCAGGGACAGGGCAGAAGAAAAACTGTTTTTT
CASSRDRAEEKLFF